The 19 T cell receptor beta chains below were found in one sample sequenced in a study of shared clonotypes between healthy human individuals. Produced via immunoSEQ multiplex PCR; TCRdb's table is partial and in-frame only. The sample has roughly 1,000,000 clones, around 78% seen once. Sequenced input: memory CD4+ T cells from PBMCs. Stated subset: CD45RA-negative fraction. These receptor sequences come from a man between 18 and 29 years old in good health. Some clones in this sample may be carry-over from other donors' samples.

The J gene is TRBJ2-3, the V gene TRBV7-9; no definite D call. The CDR3 covers 16 residues. Trimming removed 5 bases from V and 0 bases from J, with 15 bases in between. Germline V gene data show CDR1 as SEHNR and CDR2 as FQNEAQ (reference sequence). Written as DNA, the CDR3 is TGTGCCAGCAGCCTGAACGGGCATGCGAGCACAGATACGCAGTATTTT. Its translation: CASSLNGHASTDTQYF.

This chain uses TRBV5-6 with TRBJ1-1; D unclear. This CDR3 contains 16 residues. Trimming removed 1 base from V and 1 base from J, with 14 bases in between. Germline V gene lookup returns CDR1 SGHDT and CDR2 YYEEEE. The DNA of the CDR3 is TGTGCCAGCAGCTTGCTGAAGTGGCGGGGGAACACTGAAGCTTTCTTT. Protein sequence: CASSLLKWRGNTEAFF.

This clone was seen only once. V usage is TRBV4-3 and J usage is TRBJ1-3, with 8 bases that match TRBD1. Germline CDR1 and CDR2: LGHNA and YSLEER. CDR3 length: 18 residues. The V segment lost 0 bases and the J segment 0 bases; nucleotides outside the gene matches: 7. CDR3 residues: CASSQDPGQEYSGNTIYF. The CDR3 coding sequence is TGCGCCAGCAGCCAAGATCCGGGACAGGAGTACTCTGGAAACACCATATATTTT.

V and J are TRBV6-1 and TRBJ2-5; the D gene is possibly TRBD2 (6 bases). Germline CDR1 is MNHNS and CDR2 is SASEGT. The length of the CDR3 is 14 residues. Trimming left V 2 bases short and J 4 bases short, with 11 bases between. The CDR3 sequence: CASSERGKGETQYF. CDR3 DNA: TGTGCCAGCAGTGAACGGGGGAAGGGAGAGACCCAGTACTTC.

The chain combines TRBV14 with TRBJ2-5; 8 nucleotides line up with TRBD2. The CDR3 loop spans 15 amino acids. CDR1 is SGHDN and CDR2 is FVKESK in the germline V gene. The trim removed 4 bases at V and 5 bases at J, leaving 9 bases unmatched. This CDR3 reads CASSPLGAGVETQYF. CDR3 bases: TGTGCCAGCAGCCCCCTTGGAGCGGGAGTGGAGACCCAGTACTTC.

The chain recombines TRBV13 with TRBJ2-7; TRBD2 matches at 7 bases. The CDR3 is 15 residues long. J gave up 3 bases and V 1 base, and 6 bases lay outside the gene matches. Germline CDR1 PRHDT, CDR2 FYEKMQ (reference sequence). CDR3 sequence reads: CASSLVGGRGYEQYF. In DNA, the CDR3 is TGTGCCAGCAGCTTAGTCGGCGGGAGAGGCTACGAGCAGTACTTC.

The chain couples TRBV14 to TRBJ2-1; weak D call: TRBD1 (6 bases). In germline, CDR1 is SGHDN, CDR2 FVKESK. The ends were cut back, 0 bases at V and 10 bases at J, with 10 bases in the middle. The CDR3 spans 13 residues. The CDR3 sequence is CASSQDRGTEQFF. Written as DNA, the CDR3 is TGTGCCAGCAGCCAAGATAGGGGGACCGAGCAGTTCTTC.

The CDR3 region is CASRLPGQGHHEQYF. The CDR3 nucleotides read TGTGCCAGCAGACTCCCGGGACAGGGTCACCACGAGCAGTACTTC. The rearrangement uses TRBV6-5 and TRBJ2-7, with 9 bases that match TRBD1. In germline, CDR1 is MNHEY, CDR2 SVGAGI. The CDR3 extends over 15 amino acids. The trim removed 6 bases at V and 5 bases at J, leaving 11 bases unmatched.

This clone was counted only a few times. Different DNA sequences within this sample yield the same CDR3. J is TRBJ2-3 and V is TRBV6-1, with TRBD1 matching over 7 bases. Losses at the gene ends were 3 bases for V and 2 bases for J; bases not matched to a gene: 2. The CDR3 sequence is 14 residues long. CDR1 is MNHNS, CDR2 SASEGT, per germline. The CDR3 region is CASSDRGPTDTQYF. The CDR3 region has the DNA TGTGCCAGCAGTGATAGGGGGCCCACAGATACGCAGTATTTT.

The chain uses TRBV27 and TRBJ2-7; perhaps D is TRBD1 or TRBD2 (5 bases each). The CDR3 is 13 amino acids. Germline values: CDR1 MNHEY, CDR2 SMNVEV (reference sequence). V was cut by 5 bases and J by 3 bases, with 11 bases left in between. CDR3 residues: CASSKGRNYEQYF. Here the CDR3 DNA reads TGTGCCAGCAGTAAGGGACGGAACTACGAGCAGTACTTC.

The rearrangement uses TRBV18 and TRBJ2-6, with 9 bases lining up with TRBD1. Germline trimming cut 2 bases from V and 2 bases from J; bases unmatched to any gene: 7. The CDR3 is made up of 18 amino acids. CDR1 is KGHSH, CDR2 LQKENI, per germline. CDR3 in amino acids: CASSPEDRGSPGANVLTF. As DNA, the CDR3 is TGTGCCAGCTCACCAGAGGACAGGGGATCCCCTGGGGCCAACGTCCTGACTTTC. The whole variable domain, filled in from reference TRBV18 and TRBJ2-6, reads NAGVMQNPRHLVRRRGQEARLRCSPMKGHSHVYWYRQLPEEGLKFMVYLQKENIIDESGMPKERFSAEFPKEGPSILRIQQVVRGDSAAYFCASSPEDRGSPGANVLTFGAGSRLTVL.

The V gene is TRBV14, the J gene TRBJ2-6, with D unclear. V lost 4 bases and J 0 bases, leaving 13 bases between the germline ends. CDR1 SGHDN and CDR2 FVKESK come from the germline V gene. This CDR3 spans 17 amino acids. The CDR3 nucleotides read TGTGCCAGCAGCCGCGGTATTCTCCGCTCTGGGGCCAACGTCCTGACTTTC. It encodes CASSRGILRSGANVLTF.

This clone has only one observation. The sample contains more than one DNA sequence encoding this CDR3. This rearrangement joins TRBV6-6 to TRBJ1-3; D not certain. CDR1 is MNHNY and CDR2 is SVGAGI in the germline V gene (reference sequence). V was pared by 2 bases and J by 4 bases, with 6 bases between. The CDR3 is 13 amino acids. CDR3 amino acids: CASSYGRGNTIYF. The CDR3 DNA reads as TGTGCCAGCAGTTACGGCAGAGGAAACACCATATATTTT.

The chain is built from TRBV28 and TRBJ2-3, with TRBD2 matching over 9 bases. V dropped 5 bases and J dropped 2; count of bases not matched to a gene: 11. The germline V gene encodes CDR1 MDHEN and CDR2 SYDVKM. This CDR3 is 17 amino acids long. The DNA for the CDR3 is TGTGCCAGCAGTCCCTCCATAGCGGGAGCACCCACAGATACGCAGTATTTT. It translates to CASSPSIAGAPTDTQYF.

The rearrangement joins TRBV7-2 to TRBJ1-2; 7 bases are shared with TRBD1. Germline CDR1 and CDR2: SGHTA and FQGNSA. This CDR3 contains 14 residues. The V segment lost 2 bases and the J segment 8 bases; nucleotides outside the gene matches: 8. The CDR3 sequence is CASSLRGQQGGYTF. CDR3 in DNA: TGTGCCAGCAGCTTAAGGGGACAGCAGGGCGGCTACACCTTC.

The V gene is TRBV5-4, the J gene TRBJ2-3, with unresolved D. Germline V gives CDR1 SGHNT, CDR2 YYREEE (reference sequence). V lost 1 base to trimming and J lost 4 bases, with 7 bases between them. The CDR3 spans 13 residues. The CDR3 coding sequence is TGTGCCAGCAGCTTGCCAGGCGCAGATACGCAGTATTTT. It yields the protein CASSLPGADTQYF.

The CDR3 DNA follows: TGTGCCAGCAGCTACAGGGGAGGCGAGCAGTACTTC. Translating gives CASSYRGGEQYF. The J gene is TRBJ2-7, the V gene TRBV7-3; the D gene is possibly TRBD1 (7 bases). Germline V gene data show CDR1 as SGHTA and CDR2 as FQGTGA. Trimming took off 4 bases at V and 6 bases at J, with 10 bases between the two ends. The CDR3 is 12 residues long.

There are a few counts of this clone. The chain links TRBV7-3 to TRBJ2-2; D is perhaps TRBD2 (5 bases). The CDR3 totals 16 residues. CDR1 is SGHTA, CDR2 FQGTGA, per germline. Trimming left V 2 bases short and J 0 bases short, with 10 bases between. CDR3 sequence: CASSLQSSPNTGELFF. Written as DNA, the CDR3 is TGTGCCAGCAGCTTACAGTCTAGCCCGAACACCGGGGAGCTGTTTTTT.

This clone appeared a single time. V usage is TRBV7-8 and J usage is TRBJ2-3; 8 positions agree with TRBD1. V trimming: 4 bases; J trimming: 2 bases; junction bases outside the gene matches: 5. CDR3 length equals 15 residues. Germline lookup yields CDR1 SGHVS and CDR2 FQNEAQ. The CDR3: CASSSGQGVTDTQYF. DNA of the CDR3: TGTGCCAGCAGCTCAGGACAGGGAGTCACAGATACGCAGTATTTT.